This TCR beta chain was captured by sequencing in a study of T-cell reconstitution after alpha-beta-depleted transplantation in children. Germline loops: CDR1 DFQATT, CDR2 SNEGSKA (reference sequence). The CDR3 has 13 amino acids. Trimming took 5 bases from V and 4 from J; bases not matched to a gene: 5. Molecular barcoding with unique molecular identifiers was used for the TCRbeta library. TCRdb re-derived calls from the PCR reads in MiXCR, one entry per CDR3 protein. Here the sample spans approximately 80,000 distinct CDR3 sequences, 13% to 15% being singletons. V usage is TRBV20-1 and J usage is TRBJ1-5; 7 bases are a match to TRBD1. The sequencing here drew on PBMCs, mostly from graft donor cells, taken 180 days after TCRalphabeta/CD19-depleted stem cell transplant. The sequence came from a male patient between 2 and 10 years old who had a stem cell transplant for acute lymphoblastic leukemia, so the T cells may come from the graft donor. The CDR3 nucleotides are TGCAGTGCTCAGACAGGGATGAATCAGCCCCAGCATTTT. Amino acids: CSAQTGMNQPQHF.